This T cell receptor (beta chain) is from a study of cytomegalovirus exposure and HLA in healthy donors. Study-wide findings and caveats: Roughly even sequencing depth across donors was the assumption behind the presence/absence analyses. A later analysis appeared to link common viral pathogens to several of the most significant clusters. In a later analysis, DRB1 alleles had the most associated TCRs; HLA-C alleles the fewest. Some segments of the V type, notably TRBV6-2 and TRBV6-3, were excluded as indistinguishable.

This clone was seen only a few times. Its target is unknown. This CDR3 has 15 residues. The ends lost 5 bases at V and 0 bases at J; junction bases unmatched: 2. CDR1 is ENHRY, CDR2 SYGVKD, per germline. In the PCR, 60 Vbeta and 13 Jbeta primers were used. Profiling relied on immunoSEQ multiplex PCR, and the TCRdb table lists in-frame clones only, not all of them. Altogether about 120,000 clones are present, nearly 80% being singletons, with the ten largest covering around 3.3%. This TCR was sampled from a woman under 40 in good health and CMV-seropositive. The V call is TRBV10-3, the J call TRBJ1-3; 9 bases agree with TRBD1. Sequenced material: PBMCs. Here the CDR3 reads CAISPDRGSGNTIYF. The CDR3 nucleotides are TGTGCCATCAGTCCGGACAGGGGCTCTGGAAACACCATATATTTT.